This T cell receptor (beta chain) was identified in a study of blood T cell repertoires in COVID-19. Study at large: COVID-19 samples collected from the United States, Italy and Spain covered acute and convalescent phases. The cDNA or gDNA used as material had been derived from T cells, B-cell-depleted T cells, or PBMCs.

The CDR3 is 19 residues long. V shed 7 bases and J 7 bases; nucleotides not matched to a gene: 21. Germline V gene sequence: CDR1 SGHAT, CDR2 FQNNGV. Original methodology: Researchers report that nucleated cell counts were estimated from reference gene primer amplification. Sequenced by immunoSEQ multiplex PCR; TCRdb stores in-frame clones only, minus some. That table gives V, J and clone size, and the DNA gave D and trimming. The sample has around 61,000 clones, about 81% seen once. The rearrangement uses TRBV11-2 and TRBJ2-2; 10 positions match TRBD1. Input material: peripheral blood. This clonotype originated in a man older than 75 with acute or convalescent COVID-19. DNA of the CDR3: TGTGCCAGCACCCTAGTAGGGCGAGACAGGGGGCGCTTAATCGGGGAGCTGTTTTTT. Amino acid sequence: CASTLVGRDRGRLIGELFF.